The 4 T cell receptor beta chains presented below share a single source sample, sequenced in a study of blood T cell repertoires in COVID-19. Some clones are missing from TCRdb's copy, which holds only in-frame ones; the method was immunoSEQ multiplex PCR. Of about 56,000 clones listed, approximately 77% were seen once; the top ten hold 4.5% to 5%. The specimen sequenced was peripheral blood. The origin of the receptors is a woman in her 70s with COVID-19, enrolled during active disease.

This chain links TRBV5-5 with TRBJ2-1, with TRBD2 matching 13 bases. Germline V CDR1 and CDR2: SGHKS, YYEKEE (reference sequence). The CDR3 spans 18 residues. Germline trimming cut 2 bases from V and 5 bases from J; bases unmatched to any gene: 10. In nucleotides, the CDR3 is TGTGCCAGCAGCTTTCTCGGACTAGCGGGAGCCTTCAACAATGAGCAGTTCTTC. Protein sequence: CASSFLGLAGAFNNEQFF.

The J gene is TRBJ1-1, the V gene TRBV11-1, with 8 bases fitting TRBD1. Germline V gives CDR1 SGHAT, CDR2 FQDESV (reference sequence). The V and J ends lost 3 bases and 5 bases, in that order; junction bases with no gene match: 11. The CDR3 has 16 residues. Written as DNA, the CDR3 is TGTGCCAGCAGCTTTCGGTCTGGACAGGGAGGGACTGAAGCTTTCTTT. Protein sequence: CASSFRSGQGGTEAFF. The full variable domain, completed using reference TRBV11-1 and TRBJ1-1, is EAEVAQSPRYKITEKSQAVAFWCDPISGHATLYWYRQILGQGPELLVQFQDESVVDDSQLPKDRFSAERLKGVDSTLKIQPAELGDSAMYLCASSFRSGQGGTEAFFGQGTRLTVV.

The chain is built from TRBV5-1 and TRBJ2-3, with TRBD2 matching over 8 bases. V gave up 1 base and J gave up 5 bases; unmatched junction bases: 3. The CDR3 runs to 14 residues. CDR1 and CDR2 from the germline V gene are SGHRS and YFSETQ. The CDR3 reads CASSLSLAGDTQYF. The CDR3 coding sequence is TGCGCCAGCAGCTTGAGCCTAGCGGGAGATACGCAGTATTTT. Full variable domain (rest looked up from reference TRBV5-1 and TRBJ2-3): KAGVTQTPRYLIKTRGQQVTLSCSPISGHRSVSWYQQTPGQGLQFLFEYFSETQRNKGNFPGRFSGRQFSNSRSEMNVSTLELGDSALYLCASSLSLAGDTQYFGPGTRLTVL.

The V call is TRBV24-1, the J call TRBJ2-3, with TRBD2 matching 15 bases. V dropped 4 bases and J dropped 15; count of bases not matched to a gene: 10. Germline lookup yields CDR1 KGHDR and CDR2 SFDVKD. There are 15 residues in the CDR3. CDR3 residues: CATSEDGLAGGLLYF. CDR3 DNA sequence: TGTGCCACCAGTGAAGACGGACTAGCGGGAGGGTTGTTATATTTT.